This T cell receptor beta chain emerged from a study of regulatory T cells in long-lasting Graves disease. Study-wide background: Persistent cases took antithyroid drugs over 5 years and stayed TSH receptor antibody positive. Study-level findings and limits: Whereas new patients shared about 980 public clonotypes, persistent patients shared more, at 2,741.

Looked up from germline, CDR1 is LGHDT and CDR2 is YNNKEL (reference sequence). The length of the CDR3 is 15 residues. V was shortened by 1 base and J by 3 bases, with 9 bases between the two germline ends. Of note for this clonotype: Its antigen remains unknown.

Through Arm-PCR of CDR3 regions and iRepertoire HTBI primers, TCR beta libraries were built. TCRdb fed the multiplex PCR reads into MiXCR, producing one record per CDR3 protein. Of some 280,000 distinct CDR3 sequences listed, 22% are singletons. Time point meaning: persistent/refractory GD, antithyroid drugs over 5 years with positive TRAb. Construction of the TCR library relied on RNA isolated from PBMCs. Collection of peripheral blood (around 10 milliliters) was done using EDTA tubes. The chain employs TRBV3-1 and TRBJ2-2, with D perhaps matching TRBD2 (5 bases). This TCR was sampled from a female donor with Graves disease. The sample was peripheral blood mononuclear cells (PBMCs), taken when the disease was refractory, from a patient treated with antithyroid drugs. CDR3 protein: CASSQVLGDTGELFF. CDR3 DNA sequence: TGTGCCAGCAGCCAAGTACTAGGTGACACCGGGGAGCTGTTTTTT.